This T cell receptor (beta chain) is drawn from a study of technical replicates of blood from several donors. Trimming at V came to 2 bases and at J to 3 bases, leaving 12 bases not matched to a gene. Germline V gene lookup returns CDR1 SEHNR and CDR2 FQNEAQ (reference sequence). The CDR3 is 18 residues long. The table came from immunoSEQ multiplex PCR; TCRdb's copy has only in-frame clones and leaves some out. The sample includes roughly 80,000 clones, just over 95% of them seen just once. The sequence came from a human donor in good health. The V and J genes are TRBV7-9 and TRBJ2-7; 11 bases match TRBD1. Sequencing used T cells isolated from PBMCs. CDR3 bases: TGTGCCAGCAGCTTATTCTTGGGGACAGGGGGAAACTACTACGAGCAGTACTTC. Protein product: CASSLFLGTGGNYYEQYF.